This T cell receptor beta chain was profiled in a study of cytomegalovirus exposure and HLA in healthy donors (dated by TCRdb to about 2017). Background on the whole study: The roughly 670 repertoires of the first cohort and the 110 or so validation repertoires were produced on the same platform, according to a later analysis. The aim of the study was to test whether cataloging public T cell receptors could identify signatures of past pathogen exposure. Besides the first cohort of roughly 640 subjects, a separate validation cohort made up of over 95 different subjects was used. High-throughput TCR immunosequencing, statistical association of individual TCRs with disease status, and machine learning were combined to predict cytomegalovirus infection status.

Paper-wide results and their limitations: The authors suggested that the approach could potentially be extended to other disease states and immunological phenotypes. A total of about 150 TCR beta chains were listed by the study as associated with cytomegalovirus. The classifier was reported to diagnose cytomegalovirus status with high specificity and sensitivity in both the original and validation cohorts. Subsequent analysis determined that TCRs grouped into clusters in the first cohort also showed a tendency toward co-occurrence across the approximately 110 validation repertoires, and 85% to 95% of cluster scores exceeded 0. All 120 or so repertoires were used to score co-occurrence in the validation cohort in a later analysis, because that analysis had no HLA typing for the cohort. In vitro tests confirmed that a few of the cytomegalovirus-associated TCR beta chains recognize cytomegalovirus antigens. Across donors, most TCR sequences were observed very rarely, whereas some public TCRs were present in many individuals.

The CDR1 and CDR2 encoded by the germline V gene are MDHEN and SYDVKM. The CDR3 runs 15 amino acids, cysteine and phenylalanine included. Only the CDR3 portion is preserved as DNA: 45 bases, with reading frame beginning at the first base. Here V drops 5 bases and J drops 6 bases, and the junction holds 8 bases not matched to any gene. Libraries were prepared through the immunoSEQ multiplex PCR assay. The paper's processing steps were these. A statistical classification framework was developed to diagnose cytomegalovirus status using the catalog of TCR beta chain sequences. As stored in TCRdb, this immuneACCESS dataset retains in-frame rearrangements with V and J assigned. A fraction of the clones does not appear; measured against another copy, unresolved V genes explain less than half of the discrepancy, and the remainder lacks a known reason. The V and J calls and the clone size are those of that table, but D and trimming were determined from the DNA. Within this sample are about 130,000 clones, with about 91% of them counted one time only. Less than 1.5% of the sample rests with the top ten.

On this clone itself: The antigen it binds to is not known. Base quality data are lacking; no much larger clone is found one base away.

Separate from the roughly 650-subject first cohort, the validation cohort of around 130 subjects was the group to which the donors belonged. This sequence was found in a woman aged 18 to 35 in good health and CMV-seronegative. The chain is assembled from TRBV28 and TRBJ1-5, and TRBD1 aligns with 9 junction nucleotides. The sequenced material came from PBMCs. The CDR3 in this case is CASSPGQGNSQPQHF. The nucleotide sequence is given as TGTGCCAGCAGTCCGGGACAGGGTAATAGTCAGCCCCAGCATTTT.